Below, 3 T cell receptor beta chains from the same sample are listed, as sequenced in a study of blood T cell repertoires in COVID-19. The method was immunoSEQ multiplex PCR; TCRdb's version includes in-frame clones alone and lacks a portion of them. The sample lists fewer than 400,000 clones, 88% seen once, with 5% to 6% in the top ten. The specimen sequenced was PBMCs or T cells enriched from blood (not recorded which). The receptor source for this set is a young man who had recovered from COVID-19.

The chain combines TRBV3-1 (or the pseudogene TRBV3-2) with TRBJ2-7, with unresolved D. Trimming took off 4 bases at V and 4 bases at J, with 8 bases between the two ends. Germline V gene lookup returns CDR1 LGHDT and CDR2 YNNKEL (reference sequence). The CDR3 contains 12 residues. The CDR3 sequence: CASSREKYEQYF. CDR3 coding DNA: TGTGCCAGCAGCCGTGAGAAGTACGAGCAGTACTTC.

This chain connects TRBV10-3 to TRBJ1-2, with TRBD1 as a possible D gene (5 bases). Trimming pared 11 bases from V and 0 bases from J, leaving 10 bases between. From germline, CDR1 is ENHRY and CDR2 SYGVKD. This CDR3 spans 12 amino acids. CDR3 in amino acids: CAAQETNYGYTF. In DNA, the CDR3 is TGTGCCGCACAGGAGACTAACTATGGCTACACCTTC.

The chain has TRBV6-5 and TRBJ2-3; 12 nucleotides match TRBD2. Germline lookup yields CDR1 MNHEY and CDR2 SVGAGI. This CDR3 region has 15 residues. V lost 4 bases to trimming and J lost 5 bases; unmatched junction nucleotides: 4. The CDR3 region has the DNA TGTGCCAGCAGTTCTCTGACTAGCGGGGGAGATACGCAGTATTTT. Its translation is CASSSLTSGGDTQYF.